A selection of T cell receptor beta chains follows, all from one sample in a study of T cell responses to AZD1222 COVID-19 vaccine. Some clones are missing from TCRdb's copy, which holds only in-frame ones; the method was immunoSEQ multiplex PCR. The profile covers 130,000 to 150,000 clones, with 88% appearing a single time and 3% to 3.5% taken by the ten largest. Sequences were derived from peripheral blood, sampled on day 0 of MenACWY control vaccination. Receptors were obtained from an adult in good health. Both conserved end residues are part of each CDR3. A D gene is named only where the DNA matches it firmly.

>TRBV21-1|TRBJ1-6|NA
CASSKDGVNNSPLHF
>TRBV5-5|TRBJ2-2|TRBD1
CASSPSLATGGFTGELFF
>TRBV5-1|TRBJ1-2|NA
CASSFQGNYGYTF
>TRBV5-1|TRBJ2-5|NA
CASSLRPGGNQETQYF
>TRBV6-5|TRBJ2-2|NA
CASSSGPRRTGELFF
>TRBV6-6|TRBJ2-1|TRBD1
CASSRRDRVSSYNEQFF
>TRBV15|TRBJ2-7|NA
CATRETITAEQYF
>TRBV11-3|TRBJ2-5|NA
CASRSVIGTQYF
>TRBV4-3|TRBJ1-2|NA
CASSHPGGAVDGYTF
>TRBV19|TRBJ1-2|NA
CASTLDLGAYGYTF
>TRBV18|TRBJ2-7|TRBD1
CASSPWTGDEQYF
>TRBV5-1|TRBJ1-2|NA
CASSLGGQNYGYTF
>TRBV29-1|TRBJ1-1|NA
CSVELGTEAFF
>TRBV28|TRBJ1-1|TRBD1
CASSQGGTEAFF
>TRBV28|TRBJ1-1|NA
CASSFLKNTEAFF
>TRBV3-1/TRBV3-2|TRBJ1-1|NA
CASSQGSDTEAFF